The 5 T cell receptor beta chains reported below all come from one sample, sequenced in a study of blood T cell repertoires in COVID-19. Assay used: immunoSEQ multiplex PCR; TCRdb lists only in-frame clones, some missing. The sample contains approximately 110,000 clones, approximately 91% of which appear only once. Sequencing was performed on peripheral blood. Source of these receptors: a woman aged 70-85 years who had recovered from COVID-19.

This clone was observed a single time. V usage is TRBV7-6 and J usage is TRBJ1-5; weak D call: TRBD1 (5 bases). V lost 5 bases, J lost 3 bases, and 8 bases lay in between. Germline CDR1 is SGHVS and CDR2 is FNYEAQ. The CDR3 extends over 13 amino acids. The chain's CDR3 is CASSQTDNQPQHF. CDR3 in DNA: TGTGCCAGCAGCCAGACAGACAATCAGCCCCAGCATTTT. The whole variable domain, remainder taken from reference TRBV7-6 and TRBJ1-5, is GAGVSQSPRYKVTKRGQDVALRCDPISGHVSLYWYRQALGQGPEFLTYFNYEAQQDKSGLPNDRFSAERPEGSISTLTIQRTEQRDSAMYRCASSQTDNQPQHFGDGTRLSIL.

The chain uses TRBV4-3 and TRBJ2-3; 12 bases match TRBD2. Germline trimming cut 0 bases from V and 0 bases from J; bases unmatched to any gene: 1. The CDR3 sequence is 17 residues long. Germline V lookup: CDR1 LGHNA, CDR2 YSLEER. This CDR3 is CASSQDGLAGSTDTQYF. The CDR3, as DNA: TGCGCCAGCAGCCAAGATGGACTAGCGGGGAGCACAGATACGCAGTATTTT.

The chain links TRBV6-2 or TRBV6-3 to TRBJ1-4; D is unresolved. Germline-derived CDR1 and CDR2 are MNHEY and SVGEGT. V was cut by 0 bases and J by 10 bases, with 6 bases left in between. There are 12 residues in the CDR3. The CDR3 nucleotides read TGTGCCAGCAGTTACTCGAGAGGAAAACTGTTTTTT. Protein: CASSYSRGKLFF.

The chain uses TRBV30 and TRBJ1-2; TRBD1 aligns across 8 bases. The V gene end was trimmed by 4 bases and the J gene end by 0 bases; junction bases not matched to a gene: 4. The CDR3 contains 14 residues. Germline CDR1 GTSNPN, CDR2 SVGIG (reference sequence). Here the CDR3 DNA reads TGTGCCTGGATTAAGGGACAGGCTAACTATGGCTACACCTTC. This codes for CAWIKGQANYGYTF.

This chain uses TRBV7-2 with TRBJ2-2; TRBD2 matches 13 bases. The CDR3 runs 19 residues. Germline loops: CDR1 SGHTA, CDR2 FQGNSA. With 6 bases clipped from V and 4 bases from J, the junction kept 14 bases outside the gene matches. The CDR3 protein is CASRPGLAGLRGSTGELFF. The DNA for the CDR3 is TGTGCCAGCAGGCCGGGACTAGCGGGACTGCGGGGCTCCACCGGGGAGCTGTTTTTT.